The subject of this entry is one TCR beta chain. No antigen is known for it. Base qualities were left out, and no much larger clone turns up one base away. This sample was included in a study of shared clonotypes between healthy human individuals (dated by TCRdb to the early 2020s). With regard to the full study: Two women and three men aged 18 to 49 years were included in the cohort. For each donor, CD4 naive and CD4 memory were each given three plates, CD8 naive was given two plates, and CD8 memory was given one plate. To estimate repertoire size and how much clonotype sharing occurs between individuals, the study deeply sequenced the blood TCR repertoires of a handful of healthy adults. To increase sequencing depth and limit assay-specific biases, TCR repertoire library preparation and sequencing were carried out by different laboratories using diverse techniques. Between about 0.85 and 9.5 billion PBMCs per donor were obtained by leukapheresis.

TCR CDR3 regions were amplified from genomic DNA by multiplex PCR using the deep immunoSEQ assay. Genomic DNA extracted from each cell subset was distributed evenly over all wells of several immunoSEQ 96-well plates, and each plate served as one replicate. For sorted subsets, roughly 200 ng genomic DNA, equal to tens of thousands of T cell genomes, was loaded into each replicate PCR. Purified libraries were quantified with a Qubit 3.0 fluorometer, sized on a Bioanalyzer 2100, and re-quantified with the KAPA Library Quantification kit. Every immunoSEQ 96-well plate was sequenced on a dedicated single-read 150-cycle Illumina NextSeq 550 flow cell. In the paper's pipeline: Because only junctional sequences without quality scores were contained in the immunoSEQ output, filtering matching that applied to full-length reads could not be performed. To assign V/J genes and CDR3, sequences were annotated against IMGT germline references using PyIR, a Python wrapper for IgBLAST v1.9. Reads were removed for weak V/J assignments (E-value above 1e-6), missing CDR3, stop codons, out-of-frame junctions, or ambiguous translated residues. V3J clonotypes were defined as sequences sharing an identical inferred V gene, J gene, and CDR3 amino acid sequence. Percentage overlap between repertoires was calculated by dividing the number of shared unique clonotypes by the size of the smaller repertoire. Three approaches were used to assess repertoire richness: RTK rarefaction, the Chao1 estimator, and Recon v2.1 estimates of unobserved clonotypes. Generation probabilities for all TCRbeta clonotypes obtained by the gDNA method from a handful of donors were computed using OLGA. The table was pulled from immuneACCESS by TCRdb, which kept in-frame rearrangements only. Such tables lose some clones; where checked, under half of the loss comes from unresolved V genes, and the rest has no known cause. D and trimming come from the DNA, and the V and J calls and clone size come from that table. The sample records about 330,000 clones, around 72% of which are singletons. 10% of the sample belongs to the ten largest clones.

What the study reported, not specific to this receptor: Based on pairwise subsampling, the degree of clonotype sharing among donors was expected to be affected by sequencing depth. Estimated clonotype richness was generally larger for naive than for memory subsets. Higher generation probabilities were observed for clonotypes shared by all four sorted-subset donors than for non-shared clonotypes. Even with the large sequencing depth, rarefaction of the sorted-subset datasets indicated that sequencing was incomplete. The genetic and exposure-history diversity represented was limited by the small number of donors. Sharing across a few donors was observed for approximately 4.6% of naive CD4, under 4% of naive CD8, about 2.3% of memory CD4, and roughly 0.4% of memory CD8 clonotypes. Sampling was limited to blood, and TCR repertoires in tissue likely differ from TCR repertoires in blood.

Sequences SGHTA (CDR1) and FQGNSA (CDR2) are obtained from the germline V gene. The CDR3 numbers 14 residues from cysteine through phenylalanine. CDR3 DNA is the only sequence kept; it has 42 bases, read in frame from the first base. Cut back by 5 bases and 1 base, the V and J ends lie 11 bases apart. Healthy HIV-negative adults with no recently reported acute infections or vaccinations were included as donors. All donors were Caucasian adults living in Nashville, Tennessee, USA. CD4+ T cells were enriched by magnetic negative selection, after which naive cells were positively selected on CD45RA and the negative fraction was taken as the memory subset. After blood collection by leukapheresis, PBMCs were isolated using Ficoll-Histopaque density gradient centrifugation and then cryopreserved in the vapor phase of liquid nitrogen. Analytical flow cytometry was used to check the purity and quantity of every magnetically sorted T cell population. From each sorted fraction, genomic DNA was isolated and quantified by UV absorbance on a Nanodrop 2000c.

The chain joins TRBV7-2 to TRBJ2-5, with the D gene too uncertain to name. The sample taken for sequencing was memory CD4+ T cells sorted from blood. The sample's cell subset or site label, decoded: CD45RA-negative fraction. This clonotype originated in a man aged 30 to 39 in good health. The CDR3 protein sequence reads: CASSPTRSQETQYF. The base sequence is TGTGCCAGCAGCCCGACCAGGAGCCAAGAGACCCAGTACTTC.